This T cell receptor (beta chain) was identified in a study of shared clonotypes between healthy human individuals (dated by TCRdb to the early 2020s). Context from the whole study: The cohort included a few men and two women between 18 and 49 years of age. For each donor, three plates each were used for CD4 naive and CD4 memory, two plates were used for CD8 naive, and one plate was used for CD8 memory. To estimate repertoire size and how much clonotype sharing occurs between individuals, the study deeply sequenced the blood TCR repertoires of roughly 5 healthy adults. To increase sequencing depth and limit assay-specific biases, TCR repertoire library preparation and sequencing were carried out by different laboratories using diverse techniques. Per donor, leukapheresis produced somewhere between about 0.85 and 8.9 billion PBMCs.

With regard to this clone: Its antigen target is currently unknown. The input lacks base qualities; no much larger clone sits a single base away.

The germline V gene sets CDR1 to SGHTA and CDR2 to FQGTGA. V and J are trimmed by 5 bases and 4 bases, and the gene matches miss 6 bases of the junction. The CDR3, from cysteine to phenylalanine, totals 15 residues. Solely the CDR3 DNA is kept, with 45 bases framed from the first base. Beyond this particular receptor, the publication reports: Sampling was restricted to blood, and TCR repertoires in tissue are likely to differ from TCR repertoires in blood. Compared with non-shared clonotypes, clonotypes shared by all four sorted-subset donors had higher generation probabilities. Larger estimated clonotype richness was generally found for naive subsets than for memory subsets. Incomplete sequencing was indicated by rarefaction of sorted-subset datasets, despite the large sequencing depth. Because the study included a small number of donors, the genetic and exposure-history diversity represented was limited. Based on pairwise subsampling, the degree of clonotype sharing among donors was expected to be affected by sequencing depth. Across four donors, 5% to 6% of naive CD4, 3% to 3.5% of naive CD8, 2.3% of memory CD4, and approximately 0.4% of memory CD8 clonotypes were shared.

Donors were healthy HIV-negative adults with no recently reported acute infections or vaccinations. Every donor was a Caucasian adult living in Nashville, Tennessee, USA. CD4+ T cells were enriched by magnetic negative selection; naive cells were then positively selected on CD45RA, and the negative fraction formed the memory subset. After blood collection by leukapheresis, PBMCs were isolated using Ficoll-Histopaque density gradient centrifugation and then cryopreserved in the vapor phase of liquid nitrogen. Analytical flow cytometry was used to check the purity and quantity of every magnetically sorted T cell population. Each sorted fraction had its genomic DNA isolated and then quantified by UV absorbance on a Nanodrop 2000c. TCR CDR3 regions were amplified from genomic DNA by multiplex PCR using the deep immunoSEQ assay. Extracted genomic DNA from each cell subset was distributed evenly across all wells of several immunoSEQ 96-well plates, and each plate was treated as a replicate. For sorted subsets, about 220 ng of genomic DNA, equivalent to 25,000 to 35,000 T cell genomes, went into each replicate PCR. Purified libraries were measured with a Qubit 3.0 fluorometer, size-checked on a Bioanalyzer 2100, and measured again with the KAPA Library Quantification kit. Every immunoSEQ 96-well plate was sequenced on a dedicated single-read 150-cycle Illumina NextSeq 550 flow cell. Per the authors' processing: The immunoSEQ output contained only junctional sequences without quality scores, so filtering could not match that applied to full-length reads. Sequences were annotated with PyIR, a Python wrapper for IgBLAST v1.9, and V/J genes and CDR3 were assigned using IMGT germline references. Any read was removed if the V/J assignment was weak (E-value above 1e-6), the CDR3 was missing, or the read contained stop codons, out-of-frame junctions, or ambiguous translated residues. V3J clonotypes were defined as sequences sharing the same inferred V gene, J gene, and CDR3 amino acid sequence. Percentage overlap between repertoires was computed as shared unique clonotypes divided by the size of the smaller repertoire. Repertoire richness was assessed with RTK rarefaction, the Chao1 estimator, and Recon v2.1 estimates of unobserved clonotypes. OLGA was used to compute generation probabilities for all TCRbeta clonotypes that the gDNA method yielded from a handful of donors. Not all clones reach the TCRdb copy of this immuneACCESS table, which keeps in-frame sequences only. Checked studies attribute under half of the gap to unresolved V genes and leave the rest unexplained. V and J calls and clone size come straight from that table; D and trimming were deduced from the DNA. The sample table contains around 1.5 million clones; only one count was recorded for 95% to 99% of them. Roughly 0.45% of the sample belongs to the ten largest clones.

The sequence is built from TRBV7-3 and TRBJ2-7; the central 12 bases match TRBD2. Sample: naive CD4+ T cells sorted from blood. Sample cell subset or site, as interpreted from the label and publication: CD45RA+ positively selected. The receptor's source is a man aged 25-40 years in good health. The CDR3 loop reads CASSPTSGSRYEQYF. The nucleotide sequence reads as follows: TGTGCCAGCAGCCCGACTAGCGGGAGTAGGTACGAGCAGTACTTC.